This T cell receptor beta chain derives from a study of blood T cell repertoires in COVID-19. In the study overall: T cells, B-cell-depleted T cells, or PBMCs supplied cDNA or gDNA.

This CDR3 contains 17 residues. With V trimmed by 0 bases and J by 1 base, 6 bases remained unmatched. The germline gives CDR1 SGDLS, CDR2 YYNGEE. In the original workflow: Quantification of nucleated cells was approximated via reference gene primer amplification. Method: immunoSEQ multiplex PCR; TCRdb's copy keeps in-frame clones and lacks some. The V and J calls and clone size are taken from that table; D and trimming were inferred from the DNA. The profile shows 400,000 to 550,000 clones, approximately 90% of them singletons. Those enrolled, adults aged 18 to 89 years, came from about two dozen US areas.

The sequence came from a woman younger than 30 with acute COVID-19. The V call is TRBV9, the J call TRBJ2-5; TRBD2 aligns across 10 bases. The sequenced sample was PBMCs or T cells enriched from blood (not recorded which). The CDR3 nucleotides read TGTGCCAGCAGCGTAGGGCAAGTAGCGGGGGGCCAAGAGACCCAGTACTTC. Its translation is CASSVGQVAGGQETQYF.